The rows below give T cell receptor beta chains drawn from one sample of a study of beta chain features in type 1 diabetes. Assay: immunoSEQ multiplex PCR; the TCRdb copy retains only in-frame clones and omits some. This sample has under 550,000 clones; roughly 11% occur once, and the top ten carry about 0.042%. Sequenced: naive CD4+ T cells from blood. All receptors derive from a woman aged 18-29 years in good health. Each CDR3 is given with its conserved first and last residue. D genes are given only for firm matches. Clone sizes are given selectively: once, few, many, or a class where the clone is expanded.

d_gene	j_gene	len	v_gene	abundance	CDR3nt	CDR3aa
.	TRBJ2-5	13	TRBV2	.	TGTGCCAGCAGTGATAGCAGGGGAGAGACCCAGTACTTC	CASSDSRGETQYF
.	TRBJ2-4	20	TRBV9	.	TGTGCCAGCAGCGTAGCTCCGATGGGGCAGGGCTCCGTAGCCAAAAACATTCAGTACTTC	CASSVAPMGQGSVAKNIQYF
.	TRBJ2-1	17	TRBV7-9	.	TGTGCCAGCAGTTCTGACGTACGGACAGAAAAAGGGAATGAGCAGTTCTTC	CASSSDVRTEKGNEQFF
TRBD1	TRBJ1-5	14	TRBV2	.	TGTGCCAGCAGTCGCGACAGGGGTAGCAATCCAGAGCATTTT	CASSRDRGSNPEHF
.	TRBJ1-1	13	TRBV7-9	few	TGTGCCAGCAGCTTAACGACGAACACTGAAGCTTTCTTT	CASSLTTNTEAFF
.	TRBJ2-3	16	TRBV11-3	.	TGTGCCAGCAGCCCCCGGCAGGCCATTTCGACAGATACGCAGTATTTT	CASSPRQAISTDTQYF
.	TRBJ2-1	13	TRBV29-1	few	TGCAGCGCAAACAGGGACTCCTACAATGAGCAGTTCTTC	CSANRDSYNEQFF
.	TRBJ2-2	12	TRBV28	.	TGTGCCAGCAGTAGATACACCGGGGAGCTGTTTTTT	CASSRYTGELFF
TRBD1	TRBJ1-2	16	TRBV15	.	TGTGCCACCAGCCCTCTCTTTACCGGGACAGGGGATGGCTACACCTTC	CATSPLFTGTGDGYTF
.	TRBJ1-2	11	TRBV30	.	TGTGCCGGGGGACTGAACTATGGCTACACCTTC	CAGGLNYGYTF
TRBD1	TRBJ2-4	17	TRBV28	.	TGTGCCAGCAGTTTCTCAACGACAGGGATCGGCAAAAACATTCAGTACTTC	CASSFSTTGIGKNIQYF
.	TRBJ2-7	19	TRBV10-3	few	TGTGCCATCAGGAGCCACATCCACCCCTTAGAAACGGGTGACTACGAGCAGTACTTC	CAIRSHIHPLETGDYEQYF
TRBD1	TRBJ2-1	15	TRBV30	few	TGTGCCTGGACCTTCGACAGGGCGGCCGTTCGTGAGCAGTTCTTC	CAWTFDRAAVREQFF
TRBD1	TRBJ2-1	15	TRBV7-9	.	TGTGCCAGCAGCCTCCGATTGGGACAGAATAATGAGCAGTTCTTC	CASSLRLGQNNEQFF
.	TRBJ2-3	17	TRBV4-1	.	TGCGCCAGCAGCCAAGAACCTGGGGGAATAAGCACAGATACGCAGTATTTT	CASSQEPGGISTDTQYF
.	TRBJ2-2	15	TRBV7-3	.	TGTGCCAGCAGCTTAACGGTGTGGGACACCGGGGAGCTGTTTTTT	CASSLTVWDTGELFF
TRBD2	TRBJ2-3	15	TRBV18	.	TGTGCCAGCTCACCGCTAGCGGGGTACACAGATACGCAGTATTTT	CASSPLAGYTDTQYF
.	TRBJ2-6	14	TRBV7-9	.	TGTGCCAGCCCTGAGGGGTCAGGGGCCAACGTCCTGACTTTC	CASPEGSGANVLTF